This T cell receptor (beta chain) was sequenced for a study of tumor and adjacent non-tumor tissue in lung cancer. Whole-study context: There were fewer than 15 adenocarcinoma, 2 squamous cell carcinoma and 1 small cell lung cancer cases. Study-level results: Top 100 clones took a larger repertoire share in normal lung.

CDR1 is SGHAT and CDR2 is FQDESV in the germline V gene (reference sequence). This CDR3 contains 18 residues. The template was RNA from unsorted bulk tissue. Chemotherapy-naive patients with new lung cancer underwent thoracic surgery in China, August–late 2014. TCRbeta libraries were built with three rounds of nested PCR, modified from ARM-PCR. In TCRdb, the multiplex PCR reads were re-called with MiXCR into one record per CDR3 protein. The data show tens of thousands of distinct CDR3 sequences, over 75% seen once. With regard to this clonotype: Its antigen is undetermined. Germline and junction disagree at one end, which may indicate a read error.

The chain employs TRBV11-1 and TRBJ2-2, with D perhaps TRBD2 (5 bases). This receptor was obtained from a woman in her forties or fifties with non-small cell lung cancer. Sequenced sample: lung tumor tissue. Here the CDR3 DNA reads TGTGCGAGCAGTTTCGGAGCGTGGGCTCAGTTGAACACCGGGGAGCTGTTATTT. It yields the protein CASSFGAWAQLNTGELLF.